The rows below give T cell receptor beta chains drawn from one sample of a study of technical replicates of blood from several donors. Only in-frame clones appear in the TCRdb table, and some are missing; sequencing was by immunoSEQ multiplex PCR. This sample has 90,000 or so clones, with 85% to 95% found just once. The sequencing input was T cells isolated from PBMCs. The receptors here all came from a human donor in good health. The CDR3 runs from the conserved cysteine through the conserved F or W. A D gene is named only where the DNA matches it firmly. Size values are once, few and many counts, or a class for expanded clones, and some rows have none.

j_gene | d_gene | abundance | v_gene | CDR3aa | CDR3nt
TRBJ1-1 | - | few | TRBV30 | CAWSVSLSTEAFF | TGTGCCTGGAGTGTTAGTTTGAGCACTGAAGCTTTCTTT
TRBJ1-5 | - | - | TRBV7-2 | CASSLTVNQPQHF | TGTGCCAGCAGCTTGACAGTGAATCAGCCCCAGCATTTT
TRBJ2-1 | - | - | TRBV20-1 | CSARGGGQFF | TGCAGTGCTAGAGGCGGTGGGCAGTTCTTC
TRBJ1-1 | - | few | TRBV14 | CASSQVRATEAFF | TGTGCCAGCAGCCAAGTCAGGGCCACTGAAGCTTTCTTT
TRBJ1-2 | TRBD1 | - | TRBV20-1 | CSAMDRVGYTF | TGCAGTGCCATGGACAGGGTAGGCTACACCTTC
TRBJ1-5 | TRBD1 | - | TRBV29-1 | CSVGQGDQPQHF | TGCAGCGTAGGCCAGGGGGATCAGCCCCAGCATTTT
TRBJ1-1 | - | - | TRBV29-1 | CSVRTEMNTEAFF | TGCAGCGTTCGGACAGAAATGAACACTGAAGCTTTCTTT
TRBJ2-2 | TRBD2 | - | TRBV6-6 | CASSFASGNTGELFF | TGTGCCAGCAGTTTCGCTAGCGGGAACACCGGGGAGCTGTTTTTT
TRBJ2-7 | - | - | TRBV7-8 | CASSLAGLYPDEQYF | TGTGCCAGCAGCTTAGCGGGACTTTATCCGGACGAGCAGTACTTC
TRBJ2-1 | - | - | TRBV7-9 | CASSLGANEQFF | TGTGCCAGCAGCTTGGGGGCCAATGAGCAGTTCTTC
TRBJ2-1 | TRBD2 | - | TRBV7-3 | CASSILAGESIEQFF | TGTGCCAGCAGCATCTTAGCGGGAGAAAGTATCGAGCAGTTCTTC
TRBJ1-1 | - | - | TRBV6-5 | CASSYEGRGGSAFF | TGTGCCAGCAGTTACGAGGGGCGCGGAGGGTCAGCTTTCTTT
TRBJ2-7 | - | - | TRBV29-1 | CSVEPEGFYEQYF | TGCAGCGTTGAACCGGAGGGGTTCTACGAGCAGTACTTC
TRBJ2-3 | - | - | TRBV6-1 | CASSESARSTDTQYF | TGTGCCAGCAGTGAATCAGCGCGAAGCACAGATACGCAGTATTTT
TRBJ2-2 | - | - | TRBV7-3 | CASSLLASNTGELFF | TGTGCCAGCAGCTTACTAGCGTCGAACACCGGGGAGCTGTTTTTT
TRBJ1-1 | - | - | TRBV6-5 | CASSYSPIMNTEAFF | TGTGCCAGCAGTTACTCTCCTATCATGAACACTGAAGCTTTCTTT
TRBJ2-1 | - | - | TRBV4-1 | CASSPILVVGNEQFF | TGCGCCAGCAGCCCAATACTAGTTGTCGGCAATGAGCAGTTCTTC
TRBJ1-1 | - | - | TRBV29-1 | CSVVRRLNTEAFF | TGCAGCGTTGTTAGGCGGTTAAACACTGAAGCTTTCTTT
TRBJ2-2 | - | - | TRBV25-1 | CASSETPPFHTGELFF | TGTGCCAGCAGTGAAACACCCCCGTTTCACACCGGGGAGCTGTTTTTT
TRBJ2-3 | TRBD2 | - | TRBV27 | CASSLTTSGTDTQYF | TGTGCCAGCAGTCTGACTACTAGCGGCACAGATACGCAGTATTTT
TRBJ1-1 | - | - | TRBV28 | CASSLGYSEAFF | TGTGCCAGCAGTTTAGGGTACAGTGAAGCTTTCTTT
TRBJ1-1 | TRBD1 | - | TRBV19 | CAASIQGRTEAFF | TGTGCCGCTTCAATACAGGGGCGGACTGAAGCTTTCTTT
TRBJ2-4 | - | - | TRBV10-2 | CASSERRSLAKNIQYF | TGCGCCAGCAGTGAGAGGCGGTCACTAGCCAAAAACATTCAGTACTTC
TRBJ2-7 | - | - | TRBV6-5 | CASNQGYEQYF | TGTGCCAGCAACCAGGGGTACGAGCAGTACTTC
TRBJ2-7 | TRBD1 | - | TRBV4-1 | CASSHGSRDRYDEQYF | TGCGCCAGCAGCCACGGGTCCCGGGACAGGTATGACGAGCAGTACTTC
TRBJ2-3 | TRBD2 | - | TRBV19 | CASSTGQREIPDTQYF | TGTGCCAGTAGTACCGGCCAGCGGGAGATCCCAGATACGCAGTATTTT
TRBJ1-2 | TRBD1 | - | TRBV29-1 | CSVEADRGRGYTF | TGCAGCGTTGAAGCCGACAGGGGGCGAGGCTACACCTTC
TRBJ2-7 | - | - | TRBV5-1 | CARSRSRGIDEQYF | TGCGCCCGCAGCCGGTCCAGGGGAATAGACGAGCAGTACTTC
TRBJ2-7 | - | once | TRBV12-2 | CASRWDRGQRDEQYF | TGTGCAAGTCGCTGGGACAGGGGGCAAAGGGACGAGCAGTACTTC
TRBJ1-1 | - | - | TRBV9 | CASSSTPRGVGTEAFF | TGTGCCAGCAGCTCCACTCCCAGGGGTGTCGGGACTGAAGCTTTCTTT
TRBJ2-7 | - | - | TRBV4-1 | CASSQQLAPYEQYF | TGCGCCAGCAGCCAACAATTGGCCCCCTACGAGCAGTACTTC
TRBJ2-3 | - | - | TRBV18 | CASSPAAGSDTQYF | TGTGCCAGCTCCCCTGCCGCAGGGTCGGATACGCAGTATTTT
TRBJ2-1 | - | - | TRBV13 | CASSLDTMYNEQFF | TGTGCCAGCAGCTTAGACACGATGTACAATGAGCAGTTCTTC
TRBJ2-7 | TRBD2 | - | TRBV14 | CASSQLAGVPYEQYF | TGTGCCAGCAGCCAACTAGCGGGAGTCCCCTACGAGCAGTACTTC
TRBJ1-1 | TRBD1 | - | TRBV29-1 | CSVPGGLSTEAFF | TGCAGCGTTCCAGGGGGCTTGAGCACTGAAGCTTTCTTT
TRBJ1-2 | TRBD1 | - | TRBV19 | CASSIDGTGGYGYTF | TGTGCCAGTAGTATAGATGGGACAGGGGGCTATGGCTACACCTTC
TRBJ2-7 | - | - | TRBV9 | CASSVGLQYEQYF | TGTGCCAGCAGCGTCGGACTACAGTACGAGCAGTACTTC
TRBJ2-3 | TRBD2 | - | TRBV10-3 | CAISGSGSSTDTQYF | TGTGCCATCAGTGGTAGCGGGAGTAGCACAGATACGCAGTATTTT
TRBJ2-7 | - | - | TRBV7-3 | CASSRLQGFEQYF | TGTGCCAGCAGCCGGCTGCAGGGGTTCGAGCAGTACTTC
TRBJ1-3 | - | - | TRBV6-1 | CASAVGNTIYF | TGTGCCAGCGCGGTCGGAAACACCATATATTTT
TRBJ2-7 | TRBD2 | - | TRBV2 | CASSEGTSSYEQYF | TGTGCCAGCAGTGAAGGGACTAGTTCCTACGAGCAGTACTTC